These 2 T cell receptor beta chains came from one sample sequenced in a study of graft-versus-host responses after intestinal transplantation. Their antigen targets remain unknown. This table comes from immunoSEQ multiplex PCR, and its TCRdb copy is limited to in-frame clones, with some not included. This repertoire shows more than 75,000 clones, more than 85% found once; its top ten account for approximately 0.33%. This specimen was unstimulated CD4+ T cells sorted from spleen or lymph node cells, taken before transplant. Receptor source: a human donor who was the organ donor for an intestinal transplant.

The CDR3 DNA reads TGTGCCAGCAGCGTCAGGGTGGGGAACACCGGGGAGCTGTTTTTT. It encodes CASSVRVGNTGELFF. The chain uses TRBV13 and TRBJ2-2; weak D call: TRBD1 (5 bases). The CDR3 loop spans 15 amino acids. V was pared by 5 bases and J by 1 base, with 11 bases between. Looked up from germline, CDR1 is PRHDT and CDR2 is FYEKMQ (reference sequence).

For the CDR3, the DNA is TGTGCCACTAATTCACGTGGCTACACCTTC. Amino acid sequence: CATNSRGYTF. The V and J genes are TRBV30 and TRBJ1-2; no firm D call. V was clipped by 8 bases and J by 7 bases, with 11 bases between them. There are 10 residues in the CDR3. Germline V gene data show CDR1 as GTSNPN and CDR2 as SVGIG (reference sequence).